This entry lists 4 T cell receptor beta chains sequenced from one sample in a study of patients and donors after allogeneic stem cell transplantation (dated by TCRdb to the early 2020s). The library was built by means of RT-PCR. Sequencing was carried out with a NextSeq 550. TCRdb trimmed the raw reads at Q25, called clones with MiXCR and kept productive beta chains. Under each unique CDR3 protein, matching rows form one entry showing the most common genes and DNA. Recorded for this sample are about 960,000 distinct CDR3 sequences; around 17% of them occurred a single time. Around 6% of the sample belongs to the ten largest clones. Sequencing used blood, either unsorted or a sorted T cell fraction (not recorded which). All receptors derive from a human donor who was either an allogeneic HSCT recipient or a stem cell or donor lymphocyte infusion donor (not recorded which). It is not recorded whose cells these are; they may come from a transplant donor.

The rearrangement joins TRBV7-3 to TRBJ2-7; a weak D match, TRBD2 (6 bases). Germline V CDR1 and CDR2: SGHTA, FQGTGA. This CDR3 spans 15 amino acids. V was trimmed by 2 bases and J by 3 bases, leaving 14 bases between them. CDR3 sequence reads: CASSLGSRGGYEQYF. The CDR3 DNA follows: TGTGCCAGCAGCTTAGGTTCGAGGGGAGGCTACGAGCAGTACTTC. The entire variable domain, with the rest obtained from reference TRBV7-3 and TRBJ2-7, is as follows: GAGVSQTPSNKVTEKGKYVELRCDPISGHTALYWYRQSLGQGPEFLIYFQGTGAADDSGLPNDRFFAVRPEGSVSTLKIQRTERGDSAVYLCASSLGSRGGYEQYFGPGTRLTVT.

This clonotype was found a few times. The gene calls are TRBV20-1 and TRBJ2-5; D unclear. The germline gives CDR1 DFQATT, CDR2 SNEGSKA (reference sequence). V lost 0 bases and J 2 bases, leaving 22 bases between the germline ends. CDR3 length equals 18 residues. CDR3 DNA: TGCAGTGCTAGAGATTCTCCCACCCGGCGTAGCTTACAAGAGACCCAGTACTTC. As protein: CSARDSPTRRSLQETQYF.

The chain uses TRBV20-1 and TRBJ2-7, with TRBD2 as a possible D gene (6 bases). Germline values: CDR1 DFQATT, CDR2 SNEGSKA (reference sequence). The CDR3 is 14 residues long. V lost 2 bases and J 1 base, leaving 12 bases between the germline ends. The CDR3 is CSARRDSLSYEQYF. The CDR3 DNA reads TGCAGTGCTAGACGGGACTCTTTATCCTACGAGCAGTACTTC.

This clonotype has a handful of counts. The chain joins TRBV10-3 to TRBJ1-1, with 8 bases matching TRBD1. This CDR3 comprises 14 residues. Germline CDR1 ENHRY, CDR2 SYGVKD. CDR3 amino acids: CACARDRPNTEAFF. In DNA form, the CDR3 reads TGTGCATGCGCCAGGGACAGGCCGAACACTGAAGCTTTCTTT.